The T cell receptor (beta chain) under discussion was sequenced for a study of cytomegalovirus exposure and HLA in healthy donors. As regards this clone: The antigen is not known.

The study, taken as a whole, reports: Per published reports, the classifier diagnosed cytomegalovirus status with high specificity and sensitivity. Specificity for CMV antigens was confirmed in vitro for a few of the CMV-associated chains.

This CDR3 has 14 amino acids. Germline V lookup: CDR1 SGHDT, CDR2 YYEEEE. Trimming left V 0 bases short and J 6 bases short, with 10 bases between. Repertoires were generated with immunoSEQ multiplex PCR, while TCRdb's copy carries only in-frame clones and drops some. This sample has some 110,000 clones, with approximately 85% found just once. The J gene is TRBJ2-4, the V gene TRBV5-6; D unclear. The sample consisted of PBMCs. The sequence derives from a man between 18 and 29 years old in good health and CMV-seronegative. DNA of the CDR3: TGTGCCAGCAGCTTGGAGGTAGCCCCAAACATTCAGTACTTC. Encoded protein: CASSLEVAPNIQYF.